A selection of T cell receptor beta chains follows, all from one sample in a study of CD8 T cells in Susac syndrome. In TCRdb, the immunoSEQ multiplex PCR reads were re-called with MiXCR into one record per CDR3 protein. The table shows around 300,000 distinct CDR3 sequences, with roughly 94% occurring only once. The sequencing sample was made of CD4+ T cells from PBMCs. These receptors originate from a human donor with multiple sclerosis. The CDR3 runs from the conserved cysteine through the conserved F or W. The D gene is left open where the match is weak.

d_call v_call cdr3_aa
NA TRBV12-3/TRBV12-4 CASSLQGVLWNGYTF
NA TRBV7-9 CASSLGTLNTEAFF
TRBD1 TRBV15 CATSRVDRWAEAFF
TRBD2 TRBV6-4 CASSETSGGAADTQYF
TRBD2 TRBV6-5 CASTRGELGTGELFF
TRBD1 TRBV23-1 CASYESDRVETQYF
NA TRBV27 CASSSPPGKTEAFF
TRBD1 TRBV5-1 CASSLETGDTGYTF
NA TRBV5-4 CASSLVRGNYGYTF
TRBD2 TRBV5-1 CASSLRTSELANEQFF
TRBD2 TRBV12-3/TRBV12-4 CASSLDLAGDTQYF
NA TRBV20-1 CSAMTPGPNEQFF
NA TRBV6-2/TRBV6-3 CASRPWTDGNSPLHF
TRBD1 TRBV18 CASSPGTGRTYGYTF
NA TRBV15 CATSRDRAVMNTEAFF
NA TRBV6-2/TRBV6-3 CASRTGTVYGYTF
NA TRBV15 CATSREQPGTGALFF
TRBD1 TRBV20-1 CSARTGLAGPNQPQHF
TRBD2 TRBV4-1 CASSHVAGHSGELFF
TRBD2 TRBV20-1 CSARPASGSSYEQYF
NA TRBV7-7 CASSEPGDEQFF
TRBD2 TRBV7-2 CASSLSPSGRGGPDTQYF
NA TRBV4-1 CASSQDSGARYTEAFF
NA TRBV30 CAWSAQTYGYTF
NA TRBV6-2/TRBV6-3 CASSYITLGNYGYTF
TRBD2 TRBV11-1 CASSSQLAGVLEQYF
NA TRBV5-4 CASSPWTSDTQYF
NA TRBV29-1 CSVDGGGPTDTQYF
NA TRBV2 CASTSAGTLNYGYTF
NA TRBV7-9 CASILFGPSEGYTF
TRBD2 TRBV14 CASAAPGLPHTGELFF
NA TRBV7-3 CASSLTSYNEQFF
NA TRBV19 CASSRGNGNQPQHF
NA TRBV14 CASSLGGKGRTDTQYF
TRBD1 TRBV13 CASSATRGQISPLHF
NA TRBV7-9 CASSLAGLQDEQFF
NA TRBV5-6 CASSPLGGVGGYTEAFF
NA TRBV6-2/TRBV6-3 CACSLSPPNQPQHF
NA TRBV3-1 CASSQSNTGELFF
NA TRBV28 CATLGPGDKAFF
NA TRBV5-1 CASSFGGANTEAFF
TRBD1 TRBV19 CASSRDRAGNQPQHF
NA TRBV4-1 CASSRAGTYEKLFF
NA TRBV7-2 CASSLGARADTQYF
NA TRBV19 CASANEESSYEQYF
TRBD2 TRBV2 CASSLRGSNEQYF
TRBD1 TRBV12-3/TRBV12-4 CASGLWTGHSAGEQYF
TRBD2 TRBV7-2 CASSFSGRGTGELFF
NA TRBV21-1 CASSIWGHTHNEQFF
NA TRBV4-3 CASSQEPSGSDYGYTF
TRBD2 TRBV6-1 CASTGGTLMTGELFF
NA TRBV6-6 CASSYRRDNYGYTF
NA TRBV12-3/TRBV12-4 CASSRTYETQYF
NA TRBV12-3/TRBV12-4 CASTKDPSQETQYF
TRBD1 TRBV19 CASSPGQYNSPLHF